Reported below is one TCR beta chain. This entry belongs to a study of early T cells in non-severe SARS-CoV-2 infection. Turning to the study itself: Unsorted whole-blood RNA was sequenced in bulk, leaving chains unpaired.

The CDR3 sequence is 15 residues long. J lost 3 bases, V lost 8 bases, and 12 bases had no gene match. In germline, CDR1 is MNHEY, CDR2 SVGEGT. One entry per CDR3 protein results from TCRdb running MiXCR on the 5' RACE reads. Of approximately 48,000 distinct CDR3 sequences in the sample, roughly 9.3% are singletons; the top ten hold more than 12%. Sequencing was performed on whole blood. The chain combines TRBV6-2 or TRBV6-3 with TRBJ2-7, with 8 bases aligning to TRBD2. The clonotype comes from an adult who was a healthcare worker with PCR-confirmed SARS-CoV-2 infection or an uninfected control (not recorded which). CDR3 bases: TGTGCCAGCGAGAAACCAAGCGGGAGAATCTACGAGCAGTACTTC. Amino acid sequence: CASEKPSGRIYEQYF.